The T cell receptor (beta chain) under discussion was sequenced for a study of shared clonotypes between healthy human individuals (dated by TCRdb to about 2020). Context from the whole study: A few men and a couple of women, aged 18 to 49 years, made up the cohort. For each donor, CD4 naive and CD4 memory were each run on three plates, CD8 naive on two plates, and CD8 memory on one plate. To estimate repertoire size and how much clonotype sharing occurs between individuals, the study deeply sequenced the blood TCR repertoires of 4 to 6 healthy adults. Libraries were prepared and TCR repertoires were sequenced by different laboratories using diverse techniques, in order to increase sequencing depth and limit assay-specific biases. Leukapheresis yielded between about 0.9 and 9 billion PBMCs per donor.

This clone has just one count. The antigen this receptor binds is unknown. Within one base of it there is no much larger clone, and no base qualities were kept. Using the deep immunoSEQ assay, multiplex PCR amplified TCR CDR3 regions from genomic DNA. Extracted genomic DNA from each cell subset was distributed evenly across all wells of several immunoSEQ 96-well plates, and each plate was treated as a replicate. For sorted subsets, each replicate PCR was loaded with approximately 0.2 ug genomic DNA, equivalent to 25,000 to 30,000 T cell genomes. Purified libraries were measured with a Qubit 3.0 fluorometer, size-checked on a Bioanalyzer 2100, and measured again with the KAPA Library Quantification kit. A separate single-read 150-cycle Illumina NextSeq 550 flow cell was used to sequence each immunoSEQ 96-well plate. Processing in the source paper ran as follows. Because the immunoSEQ output included only junctional sequences and no quality scores, the filtering could not be the same as the filtering used for full-length reads. Sequences were annotated with PyIR, a Python wrapper for IgBLAST v1.9, using IMGT germline references to assign V/J genes and CDR3. Any read was removed if the V/J assignment was weak (E-value above 1e-6), the CDR3 was missing, or the read contained stop codons, out-of-frame junctions, or ambiguous translated residues. A V3J clonotype was defined by an identical inferred V gene, J gene, and CDR3 amino acid sequence. To compute the percentage overlap between repertoires, the number of shared unique clonotypes was divided by the size of the smaller repertoire. Repertoire richness was assessed with RTK rarefaction, the Chao1 estimator, and Recon v2.1 estimates of unobserved clonotypes. OLGA was used to compute generation probabilities for all TCRbeta clonotypes that the gDNA method yielded from a handful of donors. What TCRdb holds here is the immuneACCESS table cut down to in-frame rearrangements. Part of the clones is not present; checked against another copy, under half of the missing clones reflect an unresolved V gene, and the others are unexplained. V, J and clone size were drawn from that table, and D and trimming were deduced from the DNA. The sample table contains fewer than 1 million clones; only one count was recorded for approximately 96% of them. Roughly 0.23% of the sample comes from the top ten.

What the research found in general, with its limitations: Pairwise subsampling indicated that sequencing depth was expected to affect the degree of clonotype sharing among donors. Across several donors, approximately 5% of naive CD4, roughly 3.5% of naive CD8, 2% to 2.5% of memory CD4, and 0.4% to 0.45% of memory CD8 clonotypes were shared. Naive subsets generally had larger estimated clonotype richness than memory subsets did. The genetic and exposure-history diversity represented was limited by the small number of donors. Sampling was restricted to blood, and TCR repertoires in tissue are likely to differ from TCR repertoires in blood. Compared with non-shared clonotypes, the clonotypes found in all four sorted-subset donors had higher generation probabilities. Incomplete sequencing was indicated by rarefaction of sorted-subset datasets, despite the large sequencing depth.

CDR1 and CDR2 (MNHEY, SMNVEV) derive from the germline V gene (reference sequence). V sheds 7 bases and J sheds 1 base, leaving 13 bases between their ends. There are 14 amino acids in the CDR3, from cysteine to phenylalanine inclusive. Of the read, only the CDR3 DNA is kept; its 42 bases are in frame from base 1. CD8 naive samples were CD45RO-negative cells positively selected for CCR7, giving a CD45RA+CCR7+ population that excluded TemRA cells. The donors were healthy, HIV-negative adults who had no recently reported acute infections or vaccinations. Every donor was a Caucasian adult living in Nashville, Tennessee, USA. Blood was collected by leukapheresis, and PBMCs were isolated by Ficoll-Histopaque density gradient centrifugation and then cryopreserved in liquid nitrogen vapor phase. Purity and quantity of every magnetically sorted T cell population were checked by analytical flow cytometry. Genomic DNA was isolated from each sorted fraction and quantified by UV absorbance on a Nanodrop 2000c.

The sequence derives from a man between 25 and 39 years old in good health. The sequencing input was naive CD8+ T cells sorted from blood. The intended sense of this specimen's cell subset or site label: CD45RA+CCR7+. In this chain, TRBV27 is recombined with TRBJ1-2, and the D gene may be TRBD1, 6 bases matching. The DNA sequence is given as TGTGCCAGCAAAGCCCCAGGGGTTAACTATGGCTACACCTTC. Translated, this gives CASKAPGVNYGYTF.